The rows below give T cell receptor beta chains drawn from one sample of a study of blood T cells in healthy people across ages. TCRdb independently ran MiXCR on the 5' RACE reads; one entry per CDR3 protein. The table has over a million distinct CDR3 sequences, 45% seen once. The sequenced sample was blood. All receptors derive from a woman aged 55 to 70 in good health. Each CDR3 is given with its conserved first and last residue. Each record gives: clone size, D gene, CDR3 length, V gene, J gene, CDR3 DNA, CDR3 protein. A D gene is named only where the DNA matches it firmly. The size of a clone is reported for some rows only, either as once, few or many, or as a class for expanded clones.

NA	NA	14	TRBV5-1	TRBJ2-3	TGCGCCAGCAGCCCAACACGGGGGTCAGATACGCAGTATTTT	CASSPTRGSDTQYF
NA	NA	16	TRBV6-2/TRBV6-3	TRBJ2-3	TGTGCCAGCAGCTGGACTAACGGGAGTCGGACAGATACGCAGTATTTT	CASSWTNGSRTDTQYF
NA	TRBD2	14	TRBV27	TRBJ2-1	TGTGCCAGCAATAGGGGACTAGGATCCGATGAGCAGTTCTTC	CASNRGLGSDEQFF
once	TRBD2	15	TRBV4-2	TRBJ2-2	TGTGCCAGCAGCCTAGCGGGAGCTCAAGGCGGGGAGCTGTTTTTT	CASSLAGAQGGELFF
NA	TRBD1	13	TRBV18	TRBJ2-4	TGTGCCAGCTCACCGGGACAGGGGATTGCGCAGTACTTC	CASSPGQGIAQYF
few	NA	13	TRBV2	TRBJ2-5	TGTGCCAGCAATTTTGAAGGGGTCGAGACCCAGTACTTC	CASNFEGVETQYF
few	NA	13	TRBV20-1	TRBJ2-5	TGCAGTGCTAGAGATAGGTATAGACCTGGCCAGTACTTC	CSARDRYRPGQYF
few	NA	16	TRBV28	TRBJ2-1	TGTGCCAGCAGTTCCCGGGGGATGGGCACCTACAATGAGCAGTTCTTC	CASSSRGMGTYNEQFF
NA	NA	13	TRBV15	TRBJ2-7	TGTGCCACCAGCATCTACAGGGACTACGAGCAGTACTTC	CATSIYRDYEQYF
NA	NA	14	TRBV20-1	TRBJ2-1	TGCAGTTCTAAAATAGCGGAAAACTACAACGAGCAGTTCTTC	CSSKIAENYNEQFF
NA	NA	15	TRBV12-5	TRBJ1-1	TGTACTAGTGGTTTGGTCGGGCCAATGAACACTGAAGCTTTCTTT	CTSGLVGPMNTEAFF
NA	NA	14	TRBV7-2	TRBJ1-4	TGTGCCAGCAGCTTTTCAGGGTCGGGTGAAAAACTGTTTTTT	CASSFSGSGEKLFF
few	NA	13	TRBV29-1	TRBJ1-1	TGCAGCGTTGTTTTCATCCTGGGGACTGAAGCTTTCTTT	CSVVFILGTEAFF
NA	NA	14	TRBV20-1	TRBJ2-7	TGCAGTGCTAGCCGCCTAGCCCAGTACAATGAGCAGTACTTC	CSASRLAQYNEQYF
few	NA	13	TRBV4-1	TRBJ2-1	TGCGCCAGCAGCCAAGGAGTCCGCAATGAGCAGTTCTTC	CASSQGVRNEQFF
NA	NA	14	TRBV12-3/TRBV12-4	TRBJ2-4	TGTGCCAGCAGTTTAATCCAGACCGGAAACATTCAGTACTTC	CASSLIQTGNIQYF
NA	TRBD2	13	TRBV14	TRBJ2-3	TGTGCCAGCAGCGTAGCGGGAGTGGATACGCAGTATTTT	CASSVAGVDTQYF
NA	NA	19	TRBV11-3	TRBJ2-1	TGTGCCAGCAGCCCCGGCGAGTGGGACGGGAGCTTCTCCTACAATGAGCAGTTCTTC	CASSPGEWDGSFSYNEQFF
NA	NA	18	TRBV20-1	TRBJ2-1	TGCAGTGCTAGAGCCAAATACCGACGGGGTGGTGTCTACAATGAGCAGTTCTTC	CSARAKYRRGGVYNEQFF
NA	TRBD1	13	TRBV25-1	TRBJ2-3	TGCGCCAGCTTACGGACAGGGACAGATACGCAGTATTTT	CASLRTGTDTQYF
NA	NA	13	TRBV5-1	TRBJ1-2	TGCGCCAGCAGCTTGGCCGGGGGATCTGGCTACACCTTC	CASSLAGGSGYTF
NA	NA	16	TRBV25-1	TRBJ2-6	TGTGCCAGCAGTAAAGGTACGGACTCTGGGGCCAACGTCCTGACTTTC	CASSKGTDSGANVLTF
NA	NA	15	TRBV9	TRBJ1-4	TGTGCCAGCAGCGTAGGGGGGGGGTTCAGTGAAAAACCGTTTTTT	CASSVGGGFSEKPFF
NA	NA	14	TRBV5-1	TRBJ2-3	TGCGCCAGCAGCTACCGCGAGGGCACAGATACGCAGTATTTT	CASSYREGTDTQYF
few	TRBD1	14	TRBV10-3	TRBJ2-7	TGTGCCATCAGTTTCGGGACAGGGGATTACGAGCAGTACTTC	CAISFGTGDYEQYF
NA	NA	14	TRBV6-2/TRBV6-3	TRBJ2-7	TGTGCCAGCAGGACCCCCGGAAGCTACTACGAGCAGTACTTC	CASRTPGSYYEQYF
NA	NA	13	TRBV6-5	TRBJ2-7	TGTGCCAGCAGTCTTACACGTACCTACGAGCAGTACTTC	CASSLTRTYEQYF